The next 20 T cell receptor beta chains were all read from a single sample in a study of cytomegalovirus exposure and HLA in healthy donors. The PCR was carried out with 60 Vbeta primers and 13 Jbeta primers. The method was immunoSEQ multiplex PCR; TCRdb's version includes in-frame clones alone and lacks a portion of them. The sample lists under 200,000 clones; 84% were seen once. The sequencing input was PBMCs. Receptor source: a man in his fifties in good health and CMV-seropositive.

The V call is TRBV30, the J call TRBJ2-2; D perhaps matches TRBD1 (6 bases). Trimming pared 5 bases from V and 3 bases from J, leaving 13 bases between. This CDR3 comprises 14 residues. Germline V gene lookup returns CDR1 GTSNPN and CDR2 SVGIG (reference sequence). The CDR3 reads CAWGGGPYTGELFF. The CDR3 bases are TGTGCCTGGGGGGGCGGGCCATACACCGGGGAGCTGTTTTTT.

The V and J genes are TRBV19 and TRBJ2-3, with D perhaps matching TRBD2 (7 bases). This CDR3 region has 16 residues. V was trimmed by 3 bases and J by 6 bases, leaving 19 bases between them. Germline loops: CDR1 LNHDA, CDR2 SQIVND (reference sequence). CDR3 bases: TGTGCCAGTAGTATTCTCTCGTGGGAGGGGGGGGATACGCAGTATTTT. This codes for CASSILSWEGGDTQYF.

V is TRBV19 and J is TRBJ2-7; 7 nucleotides match TRBD1. Germline values: CDR1 LNHDA, CDR2 SQIVND (reference sequence). The CDR3 covers 17 residues. The junction had 11 bases not matched to a gene; V was cut back by 1 base and J by 2 bases. Here the CDR3 reads CASSIALRGQSTYEQYF. CDR3 nucleotides: TGTGCCAGTAGTATAGCCCTTCGGGGACAGTCCACCTACGAGCAGTACTTC. The variable domain in full, completed from reference TRBV19 and TRBJ2-7, reads DGGITQSPKYLFRKEGQNVTLSCEQNLNHDAMYWYRQDPGQGLRLIYYSQIVNDFQKGDIAEGYSVSREKKESFPLTVTSAQKNPTAFYLCASSIALRGQSTYEQYFGPGTRLTVT.

The chain has TRBV11-2 and TRBJ1-1; possible D gene TRBD1, 5 bases. Germline V CDR1 and CDR2: SGHAT, FQNNGV. The CDR3 consists of 13 residues. The V gene lost 2 bases and the J gene lost 4 bases, with 8 bases spanning the gap. Written as DNA, the CDR3 is TGTGCCAGCAGCTTATGGGGACTCACTGAAGCTTTCTTT. This translates into CASSLWGLTEAFF.

This sequence joins TRBV6-1 and TRBJ2-3; 10 bases are shared with TRBD2. V lost 7 bases to trimming and J lost 3 bases; unmatched junction nucleotides: 4. This CDR3 has 14 amino acids. Germline values: CDR1 MNHNS, CDR2 SASEGT. The CDR3 spells CASTLAGETDTQYF. As DNA, the CDR3 is TGTGCCAGCACGCTAGCGGGAGAAACAGATACGCAGTATTTT.

The chain uses TRBV5-4 and TRBJ2-5; 8 bases agree with TRBD2. Germline V gene lookup returns CDR1 SGHNT and CDR2 YYREEE (reference sequence). The trim removed 0 bases at V and 1 base at J, leaving 8 bases unmatched. CDR3 length: 17 residues. CDR3 nucleotide sequence: TGTGCCAGCAGCTTGGAGGGTAGCGGGGCGGTCCAAGAGACCCAGTACTTC. This gives the protein CASSLEGSGAVQETQYF.

This clone was detected only a few times. The rearrangement joins TRBV7-8 to TRBJ1-6; D not resolved. Trimming took 0 bases from V and 0 from J, leaving 12 bases between them. Germline V gene data show CDR1 as SGHVS and CDR2 as FQNEAQ. The CDR3 spans 18 residues. In nucleotides, the CDR3 is TGTGCCAGCAGCTTAGCGCTGGGAGGGAGCTCCTATAATTCACCCCTCCACTTT. Residues: CASSLALGGSSYNSPLHF.

V usage is TRBV2 and J usage is TRBJ1-5; D perhaps matches TRBD1 (6 bases). CDR1 is SNHLY, CDR2 FYNNEI, per germline. The CDR3 contains 15 residues. Trimming took off 7 bases at V and 7 bases at J, with 20 bases between the two ends. The chain's CDR3 is CASTRRGGTDQPQHF. CDR3 in DNA: TGTGCCAGCACCCGAAGGGGGGGGACGGACCAGCCCCAGCATTTT. Combining the CDR3 with reference TRBV2 and TRBJ1-5 gives the whole variable domain EPEVTQTPSHQVTQMGQEVILRCVPISNHLYFYWYRQILGQKVEFLVSFYNNEISEKSEIFDDQFSVERPDGSNFTLKIRSTKLEDSAMYFCASTRRGGTDQPQHFGDGTRLSIL.

There are a few counts of this clone. The chain recombines TRBV4-3 with TRBJ2-6; D possibly corresponds to TRBD1 (6 bases). The CDR3 loop spans 14 amino acids. Germline CDR1 LGHNA, CDR2 YSLEER. Between the trimmed V and J ends, which lost 6 bases and 2 bases, there was a span of 8 bases. The DNA for the CDR3 is TGCGCCAGCAGGCAGGGGCCTGGGGCCAACGTCCTGACTTTC. Protein: CASRQGPGANVLTF.

The V call is TRBV9, the J call TRBJ2-3; perhaps TRBD2 as D (5 bases). The V end lost 4 bases, the J end lost 0 bases, and 12 bases lay between the germline ends. Germline values: CDR1 SGDLS, CDR2 YYNGEE. The CDR3 consists of 15 residues. In DNA, the CDR3 is TGTGCCAGCAGCCCCGGAGGCAGTAGCACAGATACGCAGTATTTT. Its translation is CASSPGGSSTDTQYF.

The CDR3: CASSQGRADNEKLFF. The CDR3, as DNA: TGTGCCAGCAGCCAAGGCAGGGCTGATAATGAAAAACTGTTTTTT. The chain uses TRBV7-6 and TRBJ1-4; D is perhaps TRBD1 (5 bases). The germline V gene encodes CDR1 SGHVS and CDR2 FNYEAQ. This CDR3 has 15 residues. Trimming took off 5 bases at V and 4 bases at J, with 14 bases between the two ends.

The chain carries TRBV7-8 and TRBJ1-5, with D maybe TRBD1 (5 bases). The CDR3 covers 14 residues. CDR1 and CDR2 from the germline V gene are SGHVS and FQNEAQ. V shed 2 bases and J shed 7 bases, with 12 bases lying between them. CDR3 protein: CASSLFGDSQPQHF. In nucleotides, the CDR3 is TGTGCCAGCAGCTTATTTGGGGACTCCCAGCCCCAGCATTTT.

V usage is TRBV18 and J usage is TRBJ2-7, with D perhaps TRBD1 (6 bases). The germline V gene encodes CDR1 KGHSH and CDR2 LQKENI. Deletions cut 3 bases from V and 1 base from J, with 7 bases between. There are 13 residues in the CDR3. CDR3 in amino acids: CASSPGQSYEQYV. The CDR3 DNA reads as TGTGCCAGCTCACCCGGACAGTCCTACGAGCAGTACGTC.

This clone has just a few counts. The rearrangement uses TRBV11-3 and TRBJ1-5; D gene ambiguous. V was cut by 0 bases and J by 2 bases, with 14 bases left in between. This CDR3 region has 17 residues. CDR1 and CDR2 (germline): SGHNT, YENEEA. CDR3 loop: CASSLEVPREGNQPQHF. CDR3 DNA: TGTGCCAGCAGCTTAGAGGTGCCCCGGGAGGGCAATCAGCCCCAGCATTTT.

This clone was observed a handful of times. Other DNA sequences of this sample code for an identical CDR3. This chain links TRBV6-1 with TRBJ2-3; 7 nucleotides agree with TRBD1. The CDR3 has 15 amino acids. J was trimmed by 2 bases and V by 3 bases; bases with no gene match: 5. Looked up from germline, CDR1 is MNHNS and CDR2 is SASEGT. In nucleotides, the CDR3 is TGTGCCAGCAGTGATAGGGGGCCATCCACAGATACGCAGTATTTT. Protein sequence: CASSDRGPSTDTQYF.

The CDR3 DNA sequence: TGTGCCAGCAGCGTAGAACAGGGTGACTACGAGCAGTACTTC. The encoded protein is CASSVEQGDYEQYF. The chain employs TRBV9 and TRBJ2-7, with D possibly TRBD1 on 6 matching bases. The V end was cut by 0 bases, the J end by 3 bases, with 10 bases between. The V gene's germline CDR1 is SGDLS and CDR2 YYNGEE. The CDR3 is made up of 14 amino acids.

This chain links TRBV2 with TRBJ1-5, with a weak D call TRBD1 (5 bases). Between the trimmed V and J ends, which lost 6 bases and 2 bases, there was a span of 11 bases. The CDR3 consists of 14 residues. The germline gives CDR1 SNHLY, CDR2 FYNNEI. The CDR3 DNA sequence: TGTGCCAGCAGCGGGACTGGGGGCAATCAGCCCCAGCATTTT. Encoded protein: CASSGTGGNQPQHF.

The J gene is TRBJ1-2, the V gene TRBV6-1, with D possibly TRBD1 on 6 matching bases. This CDR3 has 16 amino acids. V lost 3 bases, J lost 4 bases, and 18 bases lay in between. Germline V gene sequence: CDR1 MNHNS, CDR2 SASEGT. The CDR3 region has the DNA TGTGCCAGCAGTGATACAGGGACGAGGGTAGTCTATGGCTACACCTTC. As protein: CASSDTGTRVVYGYTF.

The rearrangement uses TRBV6-1 and TRBJ2-7; 7 positions agree with TRBD1. Germline CDR1 is MNHNS and CDR2 is SASEGT. This CDR3 region has 13 residues. With 7 bases clipped from V and 3 bases from J, the junction kept 6 bases outside the gene matches. In nucleotides, the CDR3 is TGTGCCAGCACCTGGACAGGCGGCTACGAGCAGTACTTC. It translates to CASTWTGGYEQYF.

The chain links TRBV2 to TRBJ2-5; D is perhaps TRBD1 (5 bases). The CDR3 covers 14 residues. V was trimmed by 5 bases and J by 5 bases, leaving 15 bases between them. Germline V lookup: CDR1 SNHLY, CDR2 FYNNEI. CDR3 bases: TGTGCCAGCAGTCAAGGCCCAGGGCGGGAGACCCAGTACTTC. Its protein is CASSQGPGRETQYF.